Listed here are 23 T cell receptor beta chains from one sample, sequenced in a study of beta chain features in type 1 diabetes. Study observations and caveats: There was a moderate but significant shortening of TCRB CDR3s in all four CD4+ subsets of Type 1 diabetes patients.

These receptors are not linked to any known antigen. Of the isolated RNA, all was reverse transcribed, and so the sequenced material was expressed TCRB transcripts. Here immunoSEQ multiplex PCR was the method, and the copy in TCRdb shows in-frame clones only, minus some. The sample has some 360,000 clones, over 8.5% seen once. The sample consisted of central memory CD4+ T cells from blood. The receptor source for this set is a man younger than 45 with type 1 diabetes.

This clone has more than one count but fewer than ten. V usage is TRBV7-8 and J usage is TRBJ2-3, with D possibly TRBD2 on 6 matching bases. Trimming left V 3 bases short and J 4 bases short, with 14 bases between. The CDR3 totals 15 residues. Germline lookup yields CDR1 SGHVS and CDR2 FQNEAQ. The CDR3 DNA reads as TGTGCCAGCAGCTTGTGGGGGGAATCGGCAGATACGCAGTATTTT. This sequence encodes CASSLWGESADTQYF.

This chain links TRBV5-4 with TRBJ2-1; D perhaps matches TRBD1 (7 bases). V dropped 4 bases and J dropped 7 bases, with 15 bases sitting between them. The CDR3 contains 14 residues. Germline V gives CDR1 SGHNT, CDR2 YYREEE (reference sequence). CDR3 protein: CASSQGGDRNEQFF. CDR3 coding DNA: TGTGCCAGCAGCCAGGGGGGAGACAGAAATGAGCAGTTCTTC.

The chain couples TRBV28 to TRBJ1-2, with a tentative D call TRBD1 (5 bases). Germline CDR1 reads MDHEN; CDR2 reads SYDVKM. Trimming pared 5 bases from V and 3 bases from J, leaving 13 bases between. The CDR3 spans 14 residues. CDR3 DNA sequence: TGTGCCAGCAGTGGTAACTTGGGACACTATGGCTACACCTTC. This gives the protein CASSGNLGHYGYTF.

In this sample, this clone turned up once. The chain employs TRBV18 and TRBJ1-1; D is possibly TRBD1 (6 bases). The V end was cut by 2 bases, the J end by 1 base, with 11 bases between. This CDR3 region has 15 residues. Per germline, CDR1 KGHSH and CDR2 LQKENI. CDR3 protein: CASSPLARGNTEAFF. DNA of the CDR3: TGTGCCAGCTCACCATTAGCCAGGGGGAACACTGAAGCTTTCTTT.

CDR3 residues: CASSLGGRGNTIYF. CDR3 coding DNA: TGCGCCAGCAGCTTGGGGGGTCGTGGAAACACCATATATTTT. The genes are TRBV5-1 and TRBJ1-3; D gene unclear. Between the trimmed V and J ends, which lost 0 bases and 3 bases, there was a span of 7 bases. Germline values: CDR1 SGHRS, CDR2 YFSETQ. The CDR3 is 14 amino acids.

This clone has a handful of counts. V and J are TRBV29-1 and TRBJ2-5; 15 bases fit TRBD2. Trimming cost V 3 bases and J 0 bases; bases outside gene matches: 2. The CDR3 extends over 16 amino acids. Germline V CDR1 and CDR2: SQVTM, ANQGSEA. The CDR3 sequence: CSVEGTSGRYQETQYF. The CDR3 DNA sequence: TGCAGCGTTGAGGGGACTAGCGGGAGGTACCAAGAGACCCAGTACTTC.

The V and J genes are TRBV7-9 and TRBJ1-5, with 7 bases identical to TRBD1. Germline CDR1 and CDR2: SEHNR and FQNEAQ (reference sequence). V lost 3 bases, J lost 2 bases, and 10 bases stayed unmatched. The CDR3 is 17 residues long. The CDR3 bases are TGTGCCAGCAGCTTGGACGACAGGGCGTCGGGCAATCAGCCCCAGCATTTT. The encoded protein is CASSLDDRASGNQPQHF.

This clone was found many times. The chain carries TRBV28 and TRBJ2-7, with D perhaps TRBD1 or TRBD2 (5 bases each). The CDR3 consists of 15 residues. Germline lookup yields CDR1 MDHEN and CDR2 SYDVKM. With 6 bases removed from V and 5 bases from J, the gap between germline ends came to 20 bases. The CDR3 DNA sequence: TGTGCCAGCAGAACCTGGGGGACGGGGTTCGACGAGCAGTACTTC. Protein product: CASRTWGTGFDEQYF.

V and J are TRBV5-6 and TRBJ2-3; a weak D match, TRBD2 (5 bases). Trimming removed 4 bases from V and 7 bases from J, with 13 bases in between. Germline lookup yields CDR1 SGHDT and CDR2 YYEEEE. The CDR3 is 13 amino acids. The CDR3 sequence is CASSRDRENTQYF. CDR3 sequence (DNA): TGTGCCAGCAGCCGCGACCGGGAAAATACGCAGTATTTT. Full variable domain (missing parts from reference TRBV5-6 and TRBJ2-3): DAGVTQSPTHLIKTRGQQVTLRCSPKSGHDTVSWYQQALGQGPQFIFQYYEEEERQRGNFPDRFSGHQFPNYSSELNVNALLLGDSALYLCASSRDRENTQYFGPGTRLTVL.

This clone has just a few counts. CDR3 DNA: TGTGCCAGCAGCCTACAGTTCTCCTCCTACGAGCAGTACTTC. It yields the protein CASSLQFSSYEQYF. This chain uses TRBV11-2 with TRBJ2-7, with unresolved D. Trimming took off 5 bases at V and 0 bases at J, with 11 bases between the two ends. Germline lookup yields CDR1 SGHAT and CDR2 FQNNGV. The CDR3 loop spans 14 amino acids.

Points on this clone: This specimen includes other DNA sequences encoding the same CDR3. CDR3 coding DNA: TGTGCCAGCAGTTCAGCAGGGGGCAATCAGCCCCAGCATTTT. Translation gives CASSSAGGNQPQHF. The chain recombines TRBV28 with TRBJ1-5; the D gene is possibly TRBD1 (6 bases). Germline loops: CDR1 MDHEN, CDR2 SYDVKM. The CDR3 consists of 14 residues. Between the trimmed V and J ends, which lost 4 bases and 2 bases, there was a span of 9 bases.

The chain has TRBV11-2 and TRBJ2-1; no reliable D call. Germline V gives CDR1 SGHAT, CDR2 FQNNGV. The CDR3 length is 16 residues. Trimming removed 0 bases at V and 2 bases at J, with 11 bases between. The CDR3: CASSLEYWTTYNEQFF. For the CDR3, the DNA is TGTGCCAGCAGCTTAGAATACTGGACCACCTACAATGAGCAGTTCTTC.

J is TRBJ1-4 and V is TRBV7-2, with 8 bases aligning to TRBD1. V lost 0 bases to trimming and J lost 6 bases; unmatched junction nucleotides: 3. Germline CDR1 SGHTA, CDR2 FQGNSA. This CDR3 contains 15 residues. The CDR3 loop is CASSLADRAYEKLFF. In DNA, the CDR3 is TGTGCCAGCAGCTTAGCGGACAGGGCTTATGAAAAACTGTTTTTT.

The chain uses TRBV19 and TRBJ1-2; D is uncertain. Trimming stripped 0 bases from V and 2 bases from J, with 10 bases between. Germline V lookup: CDR1 LNHDA, CDR2 SQIVND (reference sequence). This CDR3 has 15 residues. The CDR3, as DNA: TGTGCCAGTAGTATAGATGACCGAGGGAACTATGGCTACACCTTC. Translated, it gives CASSIDDRGNYGYTF. Full variable domain (remainder filled in from reference TRBV19 and TRBJ1-2): DGGITQSPKYLFRKEGQNVTLSCEQNLNHDAMYWYRQDPGQGLRLIYYSQIVNDFQKGDIAEGYSVSREKKESFPLTVTSAQKNPTAFYLCASSIDDRGNYGYTFGSGTRLTVV.

The rearrangement uses TRBV19 and TRBJ1-2; D is unclear. The CDR3 sequence is 14 residues long. Germline loops: CDR1 LNHDA, CDR2 SQIVND (reference sequence). Trimming left V 3 bases short and J 12 bases short, with 20 bases between. In DNA, the CDR3 is TGTGCCAGTAGTATCGGGTTCGGAGGGAGTTCAGACACCTTC. Translation: CASSIGFGGSSDTF.

The chain recombines TRBV28 with TRBJ1-2; TRBD1 might be the D (6 bases). V gave up 2 bases and J gave up 5 bases, with 12 bases separating them. The germline V gene encodes CDR1 MDHEN and CDR2 SYDVKM. This CDR3 spans 14 amino acids. CDR3 bases: TGTGCCAGCAGTTTAGGTCTCCAGGGGTATGGCTACACCTTC. It encodes CASSLGLQGYGYTF.

CDR3 protein: CASGVGSWETQYF. CDR3 coding DNA: TGTGCCAGCGGAGTGGGGAGTTGGGAGACCCAGTACTTC. This rearrangement joins TRBV19 to TRBJ2-5; D possibly corresponds to TRBD2 (5 bases). CDR3 size: 13 residues. Trimming shortened V by 9 bases and J by 5 bases, and 16 bases separated the two germline ends. Looked up from germline, CDR1 is LNHDA and CDR2 is SQIVND (reference sequence).

J is TRBJ1-1 and V is TRBV5-4, with 9 nucleotides matching TRBD1. Germline CDR1 SGHNT, CDR2 YYREEE (reference sequence). V lost 3 bases, J lost 4 bases, and 10 bases stayed unmatched. The CDR3 runs to 16 residues. CDR3 in amino acids: CASSSQQGARGTEAFF. CDR3 in DNA: TGTGCCAGCAGCTCTCAACAGGGGGCGCGGGGCACTGAAGCTTTCTTT. Full variable domain (missing parts from reference TRBV5-4 and TRBJ1-1): ETGVTQSPTHLIKTRGQQVTLRCSSQSGHNTVSWYQQALGQGPQFIFQYYREEENGRGNFPPRFSGLQFPNYSSELNVNALELDDSALYLCASSSQQGARGTEAFFGQGTRLTVV.

The chain carries TRBV25-1 and TRBJ2-3; D not resolved. The CDR3 has 12 residues. The ends were cut back, 8 bases at V and 4 bases at J, with 10 bases in the middle. CDR1 is MGHDK and CDR2 is SYGVNS in the germline V gene. The CDR3 nucleotides read TGTGCCAGCGGTCACTATGCAGATACGCAGTATTTT. Translating it yields CASGHYADTQYF.

In its sample, this clone was seen a few times. The chain employs TRBV7-2 and TRBJ2-2, with 7 bases identical to TRBD1. CDR1 is SGHTA, CDR2 FQGNSA, per germline. The CDR3 is made up of 17 amino acids. V gave up 3 bases and J gave up 5 bases; unmatched junction bases: 12. The CDR3 DNA follows: TGTGCCAGCAGCTTCGAAGGGACAGCCACGAGGACCGGGGAGCTGTTTTTT. It encodes CASSFEGTATRTGELFF.

This clone was counted between two and nine times. CDR3 amino acids: CASSQDTLTWDEQFF. CDR3 nucleotide sequence: TGTGCCAGCAGCCAAGATACGCTAACCTGGGATGAGCAGTTCTTC. V and J are TRBV4-2 and TRBJ2-1; the D is unclear. CDR1 is LGHNA, CDR2 YNFKEQ, per germline. V gave up 0 bases and J gave up 8 bases, with 14 bases separating them. This CDR3 has 15 amino acids.

In its sample, this clone was seen a few times. This rearrangement joins TRBV27 to TRBJ1-1, with 9 nucleotides matching TRBD1. The CDR3 has 14 residues. J gave up 8 bases and V 7 bases, and 11 bases lay outside the gene matches. In germline, CDR1 is MNHEY, CDR2 SMNVEV (reference sequence). The CDR3 bases are TGTGCCAGCAACTCATTACGGACAGGGGAAGAAGCTTTCTTT. This gives the protein CASNSLRTGEEAFF.

This clone was found a few times. The chain links TRBV6-6 to TRBJ1-3, with D unclear. From germline, CDR1 is MNHNY and CDR2 SVGAGI (reference sequence). The CDR3 spans 15 residues. Trimming shortened V by 6 bases and J by 0 bases, and 12 bases separated the two germline ends. The CDR3 spells CASSPVFTSGNTIYF. CDR3 in DNA: TGTGCCAGCAGCCCTGTCTTCACCTCTGGAAACACCATATATTTT.